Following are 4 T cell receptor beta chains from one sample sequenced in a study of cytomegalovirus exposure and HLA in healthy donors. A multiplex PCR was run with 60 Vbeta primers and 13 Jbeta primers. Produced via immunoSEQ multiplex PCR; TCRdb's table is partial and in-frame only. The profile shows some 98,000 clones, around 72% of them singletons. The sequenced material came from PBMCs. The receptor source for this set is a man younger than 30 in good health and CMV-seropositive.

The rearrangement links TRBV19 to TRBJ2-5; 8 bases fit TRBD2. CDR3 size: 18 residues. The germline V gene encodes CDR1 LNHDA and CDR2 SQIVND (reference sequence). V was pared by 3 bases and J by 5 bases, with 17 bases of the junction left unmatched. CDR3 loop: CASSIGTGLSGGGETQYF. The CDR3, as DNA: TGTGCCAGTAGTATCGGGACCGGTTTGTCGGGGGGGGGTGAGACCCAGTACTTC.

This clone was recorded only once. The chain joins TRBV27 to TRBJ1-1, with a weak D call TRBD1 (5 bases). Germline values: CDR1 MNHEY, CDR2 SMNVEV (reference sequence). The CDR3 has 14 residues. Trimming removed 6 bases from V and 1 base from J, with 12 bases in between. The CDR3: CASRSQGPNTEAFF. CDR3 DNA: TGTGCCAGCAGGTCCCAGGGCCCGAACACTGAAGCTTTCTTT.

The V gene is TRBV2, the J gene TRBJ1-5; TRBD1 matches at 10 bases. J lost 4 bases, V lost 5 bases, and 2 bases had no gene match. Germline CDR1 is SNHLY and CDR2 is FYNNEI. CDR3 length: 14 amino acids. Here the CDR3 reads CASSLDRGNQPQHF. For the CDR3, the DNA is TGTGCCAGCAGTCTGGACAGGGGGAATCAGCCCCAGCATTTT.

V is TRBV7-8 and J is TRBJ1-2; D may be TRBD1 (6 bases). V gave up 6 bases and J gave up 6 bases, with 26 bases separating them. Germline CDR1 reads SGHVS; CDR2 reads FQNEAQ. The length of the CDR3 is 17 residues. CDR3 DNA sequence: TGTGCCAGCAGTTTCCGGGGGGGCAGTTTGGGGACTGATGGCTACACCTTC. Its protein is CASSFRGGSLGTDGYTF.